A single T cell receptor beta chain is shown here with its context. This receptor's antigen is unknown. No per-base quality is available; no much larger clone lies one base away. The cohort comprised 710 or so healthy bone marrow donors. Cohort members were all nominally healthy when sampled, although unrecorded immune exposures were likely present. The donor tested CMV seronegative, placing the donor among the 350 or so seronegative members of the cohort. Each donor provided a peripheral blood sample, and peripheral blood mononuclear cells were used for TCR beta sequencing. The Qiagen DNeasy Blood Extraction Kit was used to extract genomic DNA from the blood cell samples. The library was built by means of the immunoSEQ multiplex PCR assay. For the multiplex PCR, a mixture combining 60 forward primers for TCR Vbeta segments and 13 reverse primers for TCR Jbeta segments was used. The CDR3 region of rearranged TCR beta genes was amplified from genomic DNA with a multiplex PCR assay. The amplified TCR beta libraries were sequenced on the Illumina HiSeq System as 87-base-pair reads. The original methods were these. Across the 500 to 850 repertoires, a later analysis counted 80 million or so unique TCR beta chains, about 10 million of which were shared by at least two donors. Raw reads were error-corrected and collapsed into unique sequences with a nearest-neighbor algorithm that merged closely related sequences to remove PCR and sequencing errors. Alignment of CDR3 sequences to IMGT reference sequences was used to assign V, D and J gene segments. For a sequence to be retained, a match of at least six nucleotides was required to both a V gene segment and a J gene segment. Rearrangements were called productive when the CDR3 lacked stop codons and stayed in frame with V and J; all others were non-productive. CDR3 was defined by IMGT convention, running from the second conserved V-encoded cysteine to the conserved J-encoded phenylalanine. The earlier analysis of 500 to 600 of the donors excluded sequences that lacked an unambiguous match to a single V gene segment. In an earlier analysis of 587 of the donors, a V segment was called functional when productive rearrangements were above 56.7%, and segregating when the standard deviation between donors exceeded 5%. A statistical classification framework was built to diagnose cytomegalovirus status from the catalog of TCR beta chain sequences. A later analysis assigned V and J genes by comparing TCR nucleotide sequences with IMGT/GENE-DB human TR gene sequences. In a later analysis, CDR3 sequences and most-parsimonious VDJ recombination scenarios were assigned using the TCRdist pipeline. A later analysis defined each TCR beta chain by its CDR3 amino acid sequence plus V-gene family, and excluded reads lacking a unique V-gene family. As a way to deal with suspected cross-contamination and a sequencing artifact, a later analysis dropped 640 or so nucleotide sequences that were highly shared and had low generation probability. In a later analysis, a clonal expansion index was calculated for each public chain from normalized within-repertoire ranks of inferred template counts. In a later analysis, generation probabilities were computed with a VDJ recombination model fitted to out-of-frame rearrangements, and the resulting probabilities were checked against IGoR. In a later analysis, hypergeometric tests were used to score TCR-TCR, TCR-HLA and TCR-CMV co-occurrence, with a repertoire-size bias correction applied to TCR pairs. In a later analysis, false discovery rates were estimated by permuting HLA or CMV assignments 20 times. In a later analysis, co-occurring TCRs were grouped with DBSCAN, and TCRdist sequence similarity was added when clustering was performed within HLA-allele-positive subsets. For co-occurrence clustering, repertoires with fewer than 30,000 or more than 120,000 public chains were excluded, along with five repertoires with anomalous nucleotide sharing. TCRdb's version of the immuneACCESS table is confined to in-frame rearrangements and falls short of the full clone set. An unresolved V gene accounts for under half of the shortfall where checked; the remainder is of unknown origin. V, J and clone size derive from that table, while D and trimming were established from the DNA sequence. Counted in this sample were about 150,000 clones; 78% of them appeared once. 1.4% to 1.5% of the sample is in the top ten clones.

The sample is drawn from a study of cytomegalovirus exposure and HLA in healthy donors (dated by TCRdb to about 2017). For the study in its entirety: According to an earlier analysis of several hundred of the donors, about 179 million T cells yielded roughly 110 million unique TCR beta sequences and about 300 Gb of sequence data. An early release covering 550 to 700 HLA-typed donors comprised 250 to 350 gigabases of sequencing data and tens of millions of unique TCR sequences. Among the approximately 400 genotyped donors, approximately 76% belonged to the genetic ancestry cluster associated with self-reported Caucasian donors. The study aimed to test whether cataloging public T cell receptors could reveal signatures of past pathogen exposure. The T cell repertoires of under 700 subjects were profiled by immunosequencing and related to cytomegalovirus serostatus. Besides the first cohort of roughly 660 subjects, a separate validation cohort made up of about 120 different subjects was used. To predict cytomegalovirus infection status, the study combined high-throughput TCR immunosequencing, statistical association of individual TCRs with disease status, and machine learning. A later analysis re-examined previously published TCR beta repertoires from about 670 donors and added high-resolution HLA genotyping to investigate patterns of TCR occurrence. Rather than using new phenotypic data, the later analysis identified candidate immune exposures from TCR beta sequences and from how often those sequences occurred across donors. An earlier analysis of 587 of the donors used high-throughput TCR beta sequencing to judge whether each TCR beta V gene segment behaved as functional or pseudogenic. Alongside the repertoire data, information on donor age, sex, ethnicity and CMV serostatus was compiled. A later genetic analysis took genome-wide SNP genotypes for about 65% of the roughly 670 donors and used that subset as a discovery cohort. Every discovery cohort repertoire had been produced on one sequencing platform. Both class I and class II loci were covered by HLA typing, at four-digit resolution. Typing coverage varied by locus: about 629-630 donors for A, B, C, DRB1 and DQB1; roughly 500 for DQA1; more than 600 for DPA1; around 450 for DPB1. Because of strong linkage in the cohort, four to six DR-DQ haplotypes were treated as single units for association and clustering. Among some 410 genotyped donors of the cohort, an average of roughly 240,000 unique TCR beta nucleotide sequences were sequenced per donor, about a sixth of them non-productive.

Overall study outcomes, separate from this receptor: In a later analysis, around 17,000 TCR beta sequences were associated with specific HLA alleles at a false discovery rate of 0.05. Because some donors lacked HLA typing at each locus, the association tests relied only on the typed subset. For the cohort, immune exposure information was limited to CMV serostatus. In a later analysis, most CMV-associated TCR beta chains were found to appear HLA-restricted, with HLA associations seemingly driven largely by CMV exposure. In a later analysis, several top co-occurrence clusters were reported to appear linked to parvovirus B19, influenza, CMV and Epstein-Barr virus. V-gene and J-gene trimming of TCR beta chains was associated with a missense DCLRE1C variant in a later genetic analysis, and the association was replicated in an independent cohort. The 87-base-pair reads could not distinguish some IMGT-functional V segments, including TRBV6-2 and TRBV6-3, so those segments were excluded. The study listed 150 to 200 TCR beta chains as associated with cytomegalovirus. Because counts were too low, about 15 rarely observed V segments, including chromosome 9 orphons, were left out of the earlier analysis of some 640 of the donors. A cluster of highly shared sequence variants was judged likely to be a technical artifact of the sequencing pipeline. Across donors, most TCR sequences were observed very rarely, whereas some public TCRs were present in many individuals. In this cohort, only TCR beta chains were sequenced, and detectable features were limited by the absence of alpha or paired-chain data. Correlated functional status among segregating V segments might reflect linkage disequilibrium, but an unknown experimental factor could not be ruled out. A further reported finding was that TCR beta sequences accurately predicted the HLA-A and HLA-B alleles for most subjects in the first cohort. Strong co-occurrence of HLA alleles, especially DR and DQ, made assigning TCR associations to individual alleles difficult. A later genetic analysis reported fewer N-insertions in productive TCRs among donors in an Asian-associated ancestry cluster than the roughly 700-donor mean. In a later analysis, the rate of TCR association differed among HLA loci, with DRB1 alleles having the most associated TCRs and HLA-C alleles having the fewest. In vitro tests confirmed that a few of the cytomegalovirus-associated TCR beta chains recognize cytomegalovirus antigens. In a later analysis, HLA-associated TCR beta chains were found to be more clonally expanded and to have lower generation probabilities than equally common non-associated chains. In both the original and validation cohorts, the classifier was reported to diagnose cytomegalovirus status with high specificity and sensitivity. It was suggested by the authors that the approach could potentially be generalized to other disease states and immunological phenotypes. An earlier analysis of some 590 of the donors showed that most TCR beta V segments appeared in productive rearrangements either about 90% or about 30% of the time, which broadly matched IMGT annotations. The presence/absence analyses assumed that sequencing depth was roughly uniform across donors, and that assumption may not be true.

Including cysteine and phenylalanine, the CDR3 has 14 amino acids. CDR3 DNA is the only sequence kept; it has 42 bases, read in frame from the first base. The V end gives up 3 bases and the J end 6 bases, leaving 3 bases in the junction not matched to a gene. CDR1 is given as LNHNV and CDR2 as YYDKDF, both from the germline V gene (reference sequence). Input material: PBMCs. The rearranged segments are TRBV15 and TRBJ1-5, and 9 bases in between align with TRBD1. The clonotype comes from a male donor in good health and CMV-seronegative. The sequenced DNA is TGTGCCACCAGCAGGGGACAGGGTTTTCAGCCCCAGCATTTT. This is translated as CATSRGQGFQPQHF.